The clone carrying this TCR beta chain was recorded a few times. The sample originates from a study of OX40 agonist ivuxolimab in advanced cancers. TCRdb's table, derived via immunoSEQ multiplex PCR, lists solely in-frame clones and lacks some. The top ten hold 10% to 15% of the sample, which has roughly 75,000 clones, approximately 88% seen once. Per the germline V gene, CDR1 is SGHRS and CDR2 is YFSETQ. The CDR3 length is 12 residues. V was cut by 0 bases and J by 7 bases, with 7 bases left in between. This chain links TRBV5-1 with TRBJ1-1; D gene uncertain. This receptor was identified in an adult with an advanced solid tumor such as melanoma, head and neck, liver or kidney cancer. Sequencing was performed on CD4+ or CD8+ T cells sorted from blood, taken in a trial of the OX40 agonist ivuxolimab. The CDR3 region is CASSLAEGEAFF. DNA of the CDR3: TGCGCCAGCAGCTTGGCCGAAGGTGAAGCTTTCTTT.